The source of this TCR beta chain is a study of cytomegalovirus exposure and HLA in healthy donors. The PCR contained 60 Vbeta and 13 Jbeta primers. The data were produced by immunoSEQ multiplex PCR, yet TCRdb's version contains in-frame clones alone and is incomplete. The sample includes about 64,000 clones, 55% to 70% of them seen just once. V dropped 3 bases and J dropped 10; count of bases not matched to a gene: 7. The germline gives CDR1 SGHRS, CDR2 YFSETQ. This CDR3 comprises 14 residues. The sequencing input was PBMCs. The receptor was isolated from a woman in her 50s in good health and CMV-seronegative. This rearrangement joins TRBV5-1 to TRBJ1-6, with 7 bases identical to TRBD1. The CDR3 sequence is CASSYDREDSPLHF. The CDR3 DNA is TGCGCCAGCAGCTACGACAGGGAGGACTCACCCCTCCACTTT.